The 21 T cell receptor beta chains below all came from one sample that was sequenced in a study of shared clonotypes between healthy human individuals. The table came from immunoSEQ multiplex PCR; TCRdb's copy has only in-frame clones and leaves some out. Among under 1,100,000 clones listed, approximately 72% were seen once. Sequencing used memory CD4+ T cells sorted from blood. Subset reported: CD45RA-negative fraction. The receptors derive from a man between 18 and 29 years old in good health.

With respect to this clone: This CDR3 is also generated by other DNA sequences in the sample. V usage is TRBV7-2 and J usage is TRBJ1-2; 9 bases agree with TRBD1. CDR1 and CDR2 from the germline V gene are SGHTA and FQGNSA. With 5 bases clipped from V and 4 bases from J, the junction kept 5 bases outside the gene matches. The CDR3 contains 14 residues. CDR3 sequence: CASSPGQGLYGYTF. Here the CDR3 DNA reads TGTGCCAGCAGCCCGGGACAGGGCCTCTATGGCTACACCTTC.

This clone is a singleton in its sample. The rearrangement uses TRBV6-1 and TRBJ1-2; D is possibly TRBD1 (5 bases). Trimming removed 6 bases from V and 7 bases from J, with 21 bases in between. The CDR3 consists of 15 residues. The germline V gene has CDR1 MNHNS and CDR2 SASEGT. CDR3 protein: CASSSSQGGFSGYTF. Here the CDR3 DNA reads TGTGCCAGCAGCAGTTCCCAGGGTGGATTTAGTGGCTACACCTTC.

Remarks on this clone: This is likely an artifact of a read error, given a far larger clone one base away. The chain uses TRBV4-1 and TRBJ1-1; D not certain. The V gene's germline CDR1 is MGHRA and CDR2 YSYEKL. The CDR3 is 14 amino acids. CDR3 coding DNA: TGCGTCAGCAGCCAAGGCATCCTGAACACTGAAGCTTTCTTT. Its translation is CVSSQGILNTEAFF.

The table lists this clone with many counts. Other DNA sequences of this sample code for an identical CDR3. V and J are TRBV19 and TRBJ1-3; D gene ambiguous. With 0 bases removed from V and 4 bases from J, the gap between germline ends came to 7 bases. The CDR3 loop spans 14 amino acids. Germline loops: CDR1 LNHDA, CDR2 SQIVND (reference sequence). CDR3 amino acids: CASSIDSSGNTIYF. In DNA form, the CDR3 reads TGTGCCAGTAGTATAGACAGCTCCGGAAACACCATATATTTT. The complete variable domain, with remaining parts taken from reference TRBV19 and TRBJ1-3, reads DGGITQSPKYLFRKEGQNVTLSCEQNLNHDAMYWYRQDPGQGLRLIYYSQIVNDFQKGDIAEGYSVSREKKESFPLTVTSAQKNPTAFYLCASSIDSSGNTIYFGEGSWLTVV.

This clone was counted only a few times. This CDR3 is also generated by other DNA sequences in the sample. The chain uses TRBV10-3 and TRBJ2-1; D call uncertain. Germline V lookup: CDR1 ENHRY, CDR2 SYGVKD. The CDR3 loop spans 11 amino acids. Deletions cut 0 bases from V and 12 bases from J, with 6 bases between. The CDR3 coding sequence is TGTGCCATCAGTGAGTCGACGTTGCAGTTCTTC. This translates into CAISESTLQFF.

This chain uses TRBV6-1 with TRBJ2-1; D not certain. Per the germline V gene, CDR1 is MNHNS and CDR2 is SASEGT. V was shortened by 4 bases and J by 7 bases, with 20 bases between the two germline ends. The CDR3 covers 16 residues. Written as DNA, the CDR3 is TGTGCCAGCAGTGGGTTCGGCAGGCCTGGGTTTAATGAGCAGTTCTTC. It encodes CASSGFGRPGFNEQFF.

This chain joins TRBV12-5 and TRBJ1-2; D unclear. CDR3 length equals 14 residues. Germline values: CDR1 LGHNT, CDR2 FRNRAP. V dropped 1 base and J dropped 7 bases, with 13 bases sitting between them. This CDR3 reads CASGLGAQQSGYTF. The CDR3 DNA reads as TGTGCTAGTGGTTTGGGAGCGCAGCAGAGTGGCTACACCTTC. Full variable domain (rest looked up from reference TRBV12-5 and TRBJ1-2): DARVTQTPRHKVTEMGQEVTMRCQPILGHNTVFWYRQTMMQGLELLAYFRNRAPLDDSGMPKDRFSAEMPDATLATLKIQPSEPRDSAVYFCASGLGAQQSGYTFGSGTRLTVV.

This CDR3 reads CAISATSGITDEQYF. The CDR3 region has the DNA TGTGCCATCAGCGCGACTAGCGGGATTACCGACGAGCAGTACTTC. The chain carries TRBV10-3 and TRBJ2-7; 11 bases align to TRBD2. This CDR3 has 15 residues. Germline V CDR1 and CDR2: ENHRY, SYGVKD. Trimming at V came to 6 bases and at J to 5 bases, leaving 9 bases not matched to a gene.

This sequence joins TRBV15 and TRBJ1-3; a possible D gene is TRBD1 (6 bases). V was shortened by 1 base and J by 7 bases, with 11 bases between the two germline ends. There are 14 residues in the CDR3. CDR1 LNHNV and CDR2 YYDKDF come from the germline V gene (reference sequence). CDR3 nucleotides: TGTGCCACCAGCAGAGTACAGGGTTGGAACACCATATATTTT. It yields the protein CATSRVQGWNTIYF.

Remarks on this clone: A far larger clone is just one base off, so this is likely a read error. This sample includes further DNA sequences coding for the same CDR3. The CDR3 DNA sequence: TGTGCCTGGACCACAGGGGCGGGGCAGCCCCAGCATTTT. It is translated as CAWTTGAGQPQHF. The rearrangement uses TRBV30 and TRBJ1-5, with 7 bases identical to TRBD1. The V and J ends lost 4 bases and 7 bases, in that order; junction bases with no gene match: 7. The CDR3 sequence is 13 residues long. Germline CDR1 is GTSNPN and CDR2 is SVGIG (reference sequence).

This clone was counted many times. The rearrangement uses TRBV27 and TRBJ2-1, with D possibly called TRBD1 or TRBD2 (5 bases each). V was clipped by 3 bases and J by 1 base, with 13 bases between them. The CDR3 has 16 residues. The V gene's germline CDR1 is MNHEY and CDR2 SMNVEV (reference sequence). The CDR3 coding sequence is TGTGCCAGCAGTTTCGCCGGGACCGCATCCTACAATGAGCAGTTCTTC. This translates into CASSFAGTASYNEQFF.

V usage is TRBV5-4 and J usage is TRBJ2-2; no reliable D call. Germline V lookup: CDR1 SGHNT, CDR2 YYREEE (reference sequence). CDR3 length: 15 amino acids. Trimming removed 0 bases at V and 1 base at J, with 7 bases between. The DNA of the CDR3 is TGTGCCAGCAGCTTGGCTGGGGTGAACACCGGGGAGCTGTTTTTT. Its protein product is CASSLAGVNTGELFF. The full variable domain, with the rest looked up from reference TRBV5-4 and TRBJ2-2, is ETGVTQSPTHLIKTRGQQVTLRCSSQSGHNTVSWYQQALGQGPQFIFQYYREEENGRGNFPPRFSGLQFPNYSSELNVNALELDDSALYLCASSLAGVNTGELFFGEGSRLTVL.

Regarding this clone: Other DNA sequences within the sample encode an identical CDR3. V and J are TRBV5-1 and TRBJ2-3; 8 positions agree with TRBD1. The CDR3 spans 14 residues. With 0 bases clipped from V and 3 bases from J, the junction kept 0 bases outside the gene matches. Germline assignment: CDR1 SGHRS and CDR2 YFSETQ. The CDR3 is CASSLGDRTDTQYF. The CDR3 DNA reads as TGCGCCAGCAGCTTGGGGGACAGGACAGATACGCAGTATTTT.

V is TRBV6-1 and J is TRBJ1-5; D remains unclear. The CDR3 runs 18 residues. CDR1 and CDR2 from the germline V gene are MNHNS and SASEGT. V gave up 4 bases and J gave up 5 bases, with 24 bases separating them. The DNA of the CDR3 is TGTGCCAGCAGTGGGTCCGGGCAAGGAGGAAGTAGTTATCAGCCCCAGCATTTT. Translating it yields CASSGSGQGGSSYQPQHF.

The V and J genes are TRBV27 and TRBJ2-1; 8 bases align to TRBD2. Germline V gene data show CDR1 as MNHEY and CDR2 as SMNVEV (reference sequence). The V segment lost 3 bases and the J segment 10 bases; nucleotides outside the gene matches: 8. This CDR3 has 14 residues. CDR3: CASSFPGLAGEQFF. The CDR3, as DNA: TGTGCCAGCAGTTTTCCTGGATTAGCGGGGGAGCAGTTCTTC.

V and J are TRBV6-1 and TRBJ1-2; 8 bases line up with TRBD1. The CDR3 consists of 15 residues. Trimming cost V 2 bases and J 7 bases; bases outside gene matches: 9. From germline, CDR1 is MNHNS and CDR2 SASEGT. CDR3 coding DNA: TGTGCCAGCAGTGAACAAAGGGCAGGGGGCTTTGGCTACACCTTC. Protein: CASSEQRAGGFGYTF.

In regard to this clone: A much larger clone differs from this one at a single base, so this may be a read error. The rearrangement uses TRBV21-1 and TRBJ1-1; the table calls TRBD1, which could not be checked here. TRBV21-1 corresponds to a pseudogene. CDR3 length equals 13 residues. The CDR3 bases are TGTGCCAGCAGCAATCACAGGAACACTGAAGCTTTCTTT. This codes for CASSNHRNTEAFF.

J is TRBJ1-3 and V is TRBV2; tentative D call: TRBD1 (6 bases). The CDR3 loop spans 16 amino acids. Germline V lookup: CDR1 SNHLY, CDR2 FYNNEI. Trimming took off 8 bases at V and 0 bases at J, with 17 bases between the two ends. CDR3 loop: CASCSRGLNSGNTIYF. The CDR3 bases are TGTGCCAGCTGCAGTAGGGGGTTAAACTCTGGAAACACCATATATTTT.

V usage is TRBV18 and J usage is TRBJ2-7; 8 positions match TRBD2. V lost 1 base and J lost 5; bases outside the gene matches: 7. Germline loops: CDR1 KGHSH, CDR2 LQKENI. The length of the CDR3 is 15 residues. The CDR3 nucleotides are TGTGCCAGCTCACCACAGACACTAGCGGTACACGAGCAGTACTTC. It translates to CASSPQTLAVHEQYF.

CDR3 region: CASVPTGRPPLYGYTF. The CDR3 DNA follows: TGTGCCAGCGTTCCGACAGGTCGGCCCCCCCTCTATGGCTACACCTTC. The rearrangement joins TRBV7-2 to TRBJ1-2; D is possibly TRBD1 (6 bases). Germline lookup yields CDR1 SGHTA and CDR2 FQGNSA. CDR3 length: 16 residues. V dropped 8 bases and J dropped 4 bases, with 23 bases sitting between them.

The rearrangement links TRBV5-6 to TRBJ1-1, with no clear D. The V gene lost 1 base and the J gene lost 7 bases, with 5 bases spanning the gap. The CDR3 spans 11 residues. Germline CDR1 is SGHDT and CDR2 is YYEEEE. The CDR3 bases are TGTGCCAGCAGCTTGTTCAGTGAAGCTTTCTTT. Its translation is CASSLFSEAFF.